The 6 T cell receptor beta chains reported below all come from one sample, sequenced in a study of T cell repertoires in cytomegalovirus infection. MiXCR was run by TCRdb on the reads, yielding one entry per CDR3 protein. Of 200,000 to 300,000 distinct CDR3 sequences in the sample, about 13% were seen once. Sequencing used PBMCs. All receptors derive from a human donor in good health (CMV status not recorded). Some clones in this sample may be carry-over from other donors' samples.

The chain has TRBV27 and TRBJ1-5, with D unresolved. CDR3 length: 15 amino acids. Germline CDR1 MNHEY, CDR2 SMNVEV (reference sequence). Between the trimmed V and J ends, which lost 1 base and 1 base, there was a span of 8 bases. The CDR3 here is CASSLYGVSNQPQHF. The CDR3, as DNA: TGTGCCAGCAGTTTATATGGGGTAAGCAATCAGCCCCAGCATTTT.

This rearrangement joins TRBV28 to TRBJ2-7; TRBD1 is a possible D gene (6 bases). V lost 5 bases and J lost 0, with 11 bases in between. From germline, CDR1 is MDHEN and CDR2 SYDVKM. There are 14 residues in the CDR3. DNA of the CDR3: TGTGCCAGCAGTCCCAGAGGGGGCTCCTACGAGCAGTACTTC. It is translated as CASSPRGGSYEQYF.

V gene TRBV20-1 combines with J gene TRBJ1-5; D remains unclear. The CDR3 is 15 amino acids. The V gene's germline CDR1 is DFQATT and CDR2 SNEGSKA (reference sequence). Trimming left V 3 bases short and J 3 bases short, with 15 bases between. The CDR3 reads CSASWGLSDNQPQHF. DNA for the CDR3: TGCAGTGCTAGTTGGGGTCTAAGTGACAATCAGCCCCAGCATTTT.

The chain links TRBV5-1 to TRBJ1-2; D is unresolved. This CDR3 spans 13 amino acids. Trimming removed 0 bases at V and 7 bases at J, with 10 bases between. Germline V CDR1 and CDR2: SGHRS, YFSETQ. The CDR3 sequence is CASSLVGDLGYTF. CDR3 DNA sequence: TGCGCCAGCAGCTTGGTCGGGGATCTTGGCTACACCTTC.

This clonotype was observed many times. The chain combines TRBV7-2 with TRBJ1-2; 7 positions agree with TRBD1. V dropped 2 bases and J dropped 4; count of bases not matched to a gene: 4. Germline V gene sequence: CDR1 SGHTA, CDR2 FQGNSA. This CDR3 spans 14 amino acids. The CDR3 is CASSLLRQGYGYTF. The DNA for the CDR3 is TGTGCCAGCAGCTTATTGAGACAGGGCTATGGCTACACCTTC.

This clonotype has a count of ten or more. This chain links TRBV7-2 with TRBJ1-2; the D is unclear. Germline V CDR1 and CDR2: SGHTA, FQGNSA. The ends were cut back, 5 bases at V and 5 bases at J, with 15 bases in the middle. The CDR3 runs to 14 residues. CDR3 DNA sequence: TGTGCCAGCAGCCCAAGAGGGAGCGGTTATGGCTACACCTTC. Protein sequence: CASSPRGSGYGYTF.